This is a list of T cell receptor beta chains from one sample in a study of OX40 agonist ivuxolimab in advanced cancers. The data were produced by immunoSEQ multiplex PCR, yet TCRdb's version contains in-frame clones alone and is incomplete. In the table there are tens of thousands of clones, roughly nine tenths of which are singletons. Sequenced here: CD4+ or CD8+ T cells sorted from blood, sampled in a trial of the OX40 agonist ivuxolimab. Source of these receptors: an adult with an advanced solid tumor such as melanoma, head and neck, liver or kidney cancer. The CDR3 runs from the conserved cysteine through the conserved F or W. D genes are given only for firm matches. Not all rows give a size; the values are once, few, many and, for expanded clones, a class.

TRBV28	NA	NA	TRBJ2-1	TGTGCCAGCAGTAGGGACATCTACAATGAGCAGTTCTTC	CASSRDIYNEQFF
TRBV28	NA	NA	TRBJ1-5	TGTGCCAGCAGTTTAACGACGACCCAGCATTTT	CASSLTTTQHF
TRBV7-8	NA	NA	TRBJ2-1	TGTGCCAGCAGCTTAGCGACTTCTTGGAATGAGCAGTTCTTC	CASSLATSWNEQFF
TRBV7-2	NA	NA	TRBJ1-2	TGTGCCAGCAGCTTAAGCTCAGGGCGGAGCTATGGCTACACCTTC	CASSLSSGRSYGYTF
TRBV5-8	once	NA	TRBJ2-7	TGTGCCAGCAGCACAGGACTGGGATGGGGCGCGACTGGGAACTACGAGCAGTACTTC	CASSTGLGWGATGNYEQYF
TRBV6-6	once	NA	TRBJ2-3	TGTGCCAGCAGTTACGCAGGGGAGAGAGATACGCAGTATTTT	CASSYAGERDTQYF
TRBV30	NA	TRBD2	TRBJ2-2	TGTGCCTGGAAGCCTCGGGGAGGGCCGGGCACCGGGGAGCTGTTTTTT	CAWKPRGGPGTGELFF
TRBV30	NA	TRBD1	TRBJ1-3	TGTGCCTGGAGTGTAGGGGGCGCTGGAAACACCATATATTTT	CAWSVGGAGNTIYF
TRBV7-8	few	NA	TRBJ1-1	TGTGCCAGCAGCCCTCGGGACGGATTGAACACTGAAGCTTTCTTT	CASSPRDGLNTEAFF
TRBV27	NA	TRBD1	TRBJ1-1	TGTGCCAGCAGTTTAGACAGGGCGTTGAACACTGAAGCTTTCTTT	CASSLDRALNTEAFF
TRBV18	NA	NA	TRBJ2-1	TGTGCCAGCTCACCATACCACAGGTCCTACAATGAGCAGTTCTTC	CASSPYHRSYNEQFF
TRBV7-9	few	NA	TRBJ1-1	TGTGCCAGCAGCTCCTTGGGGGCTGAAGCTTTCTTT	CASSSLGAEAFF
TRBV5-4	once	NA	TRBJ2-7	TGTGCCAGCAGCTTGGGGGCCCCAACCTACGAGCAGTACTTC	CASSLGAPTYEQYF
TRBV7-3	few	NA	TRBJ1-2	TGTGCCAGCAGCTGGACGGGTAACTATGGCTACACCTTC	CASSWTGNYGYTF
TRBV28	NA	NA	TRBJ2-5	TGTGCCAGCAGTGACAGCGAGCCCCGAGAGACCCAGTACTTC	CASSDSEPRETQYF
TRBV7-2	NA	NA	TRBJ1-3	TGTGCCAGCAGCTTAGCGGGTAGCACTGGAAACACCATATATTTT	CASSLAGSTGNTIYF
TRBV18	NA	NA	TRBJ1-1	TGTGCCAGCTCAGTACAGATGAACACTGAAGCTTTCTTT	CASSVQMNTEAFF
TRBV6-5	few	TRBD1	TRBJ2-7	TGTGCCAGCAGTTACTCGAGGGACAGGAGCGCCGAGCAGTACTTC	CASSYSRDRSAEQYF
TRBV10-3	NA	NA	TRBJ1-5	TGTGCCATCAGTGATTCGCAGTCCAATCAGCCCCAGCATTTT	CAISDSQSNQPQHF
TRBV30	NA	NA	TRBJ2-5	TGTGCCTGGGAAGGAGGGGAGACCCAGTACTTC	CAWEGGETQYF
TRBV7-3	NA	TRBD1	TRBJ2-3	TGTGCCAGCAGCCGATTCTTGACAGGGCCCACAGATACGCAGTATTTT	CASSRFLTGPTDTQYF
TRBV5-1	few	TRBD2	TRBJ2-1	TGCGCCAGCAGCTTGATATTCAGCACTAGCGGCATGTACAATGAGCAGTTCTTC	CASSLIFSTSGMYNEQFF
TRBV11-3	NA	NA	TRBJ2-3	TGTGCCAGCAGCTCGTGGGGGTCCGGAATCACAGATACGCAGTATTTT	CASSSWGSGITDTQYF
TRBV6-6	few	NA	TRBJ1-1	TGTGCCAGCATTAGAGACAGACAAGCTTTCTTT	CASIRDRQAFF
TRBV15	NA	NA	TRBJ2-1	TGTGCCACCAGCAGAGGTCCGGGTTCCTACAATGAGCAGTTCTTC	CATSRGPGSYNEQFF
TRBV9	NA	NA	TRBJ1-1	TGTGCCAGCAGCGTAGCCTTTGGGAACACTGAAGCTTTCTTT	CASSVAFGNTEAFF
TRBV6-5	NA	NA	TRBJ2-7	TGTGCCAGCACCACCGGGGGACTCCCCCCCCACGAGCAGTACTTC	CASTTGGLPPHEQYF
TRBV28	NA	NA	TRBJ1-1	TGTGCCAGCAGTCGGTGGGGGACTGAAGCTTTCTTT	CASSRWGTEAFF
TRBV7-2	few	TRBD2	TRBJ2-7	TGTGCCAGCAGCCCGTGGGACTACGGTGAGCAGTACTTC	CASSPWDYGEQYF
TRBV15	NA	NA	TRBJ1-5	TGTGCCACCAGCAGACCGTTCCAGCCCCAGCATTTT	CATSRPFQPQHF
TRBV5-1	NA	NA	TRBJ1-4	TGCGCCAGCAGCTTAACGGGGGACCCTGGTGAAAAACTGTTTTTT	CASSLTGDPGEKLFF
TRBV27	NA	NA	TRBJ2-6	TGTGCCAGCAGTTTCCGCGGGACAGCTAACTCTGGGGCCAACGTCCTGACTTTC	CASSFRGTANSGANVLTF
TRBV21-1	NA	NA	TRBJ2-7	TGTGCCAGCTTACCAGTGGGACTAGCGGGATCCTACGAGCAGTACTTC	CASLPVGLAGSYEQYF
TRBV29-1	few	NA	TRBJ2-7	TGCAGCGTCCTGGACGGCTACGGGCAGTACTTC	CSVLDGYGQYF
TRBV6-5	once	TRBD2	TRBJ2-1	TGTGCCAGCAGTGCGGCGGGGGGGCCGGGTGAGCAGTTCTTC	CASSAAGGPGEQFF
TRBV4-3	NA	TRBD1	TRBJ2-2	TGCGCCAGCAGCCATGAACCGGGACAGGGGATGGGGGAGCTGTTTTTT	CASSHEPGQGMGELFF
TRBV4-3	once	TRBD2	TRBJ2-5	TGCGCCAGCTCCCCGGGTCGACTAGCGGGGGGACAAGAGACCCAGTACTTC	CASSPGRLAGGQETQYF
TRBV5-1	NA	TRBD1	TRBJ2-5	TGCGCCAGCAGCATCACAGGGGAAGAGACCCAGTACTTC	CASSITGEETQYF
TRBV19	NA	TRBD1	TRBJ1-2	TGTGCCAGTACTACAGGGGGATATGGCTACACCTTC	CASTTGGYGYTF
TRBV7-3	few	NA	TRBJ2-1	TGTGCCAGCAGCTTAAGTTATAGTAGGGTAGATGAGCAGTTCTTC	CASSLSYSRVDEQFF
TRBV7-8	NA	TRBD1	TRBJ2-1	TGTGCCAGCAGCCCTAGGGACAGTACCTACAATGAGCAGTTCTTC	CASSPRDSTYNEQFF
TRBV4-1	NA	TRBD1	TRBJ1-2	TGCGCCAGCAGCCTCGGGGAAGGGACAGAGGACGGCTACACCTTC	CASSLGEGTEDGYTF
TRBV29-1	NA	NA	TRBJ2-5	TGCAGCGTTGGAGGGGGCGGGAAGGAGACCCAGTACTTC	CSVGGGGKETQYF
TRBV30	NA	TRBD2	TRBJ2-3	TGTGCCTGGAGTGCTACGGGAGGCCTTGCAGATACGCAGTATTTT	CAWSATGGLADTQYF
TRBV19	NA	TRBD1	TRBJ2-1	TGTGCCAGTAGGACCGCAGGGGGCTCCTACAATGAGCAGTTCTTC	CASRTAGGSYNEQFF
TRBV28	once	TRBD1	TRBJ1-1	TGTGCCAGCAGGACAGGGAGGAACACTGAAGCTTTCTTT	CASRTGRNTEAFF
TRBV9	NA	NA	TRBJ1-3	TGTGCCAGCAGCGTTCAGGTGGGAGGCGGGACCCATTCTGGAAACACCATATATTTT	CASSVQVGGGTHSGNTIYF
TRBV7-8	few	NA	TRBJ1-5	TGTGCCAGCAGCCGTACAGGTTACCAGCCCCAGCATTTT	CASSRTGYQPQHF
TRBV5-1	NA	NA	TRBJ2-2	TGCGCCAGCAGCTTGGATACCGGGGAGCTGTTTTTT	CASSLDTGELFF
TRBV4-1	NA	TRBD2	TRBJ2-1	TGCGCCAGCAGCCTCAGCGGGGCACCCTACAATGAGCAGTTCTTC	CASSLSGAPYNEQFF
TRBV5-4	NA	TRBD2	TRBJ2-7	TGTGCCAGCAGCTTGGGACTAGCGGGAGACGAGCAGTACTTC	CASSLGLAGDEQYF
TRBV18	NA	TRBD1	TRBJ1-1	TGTGCCAGCTCACCGACAGGGGGTCGCGAAGCTTTCTTT	CASSPTGGREAFF